The 22 T cell receptor beta chains below were found in one sample sequenced in a study of blood T cells in healthy people across ages. A second about 6 to 11 cycle PCR used barcoded and J-beta primers. TCRdb itself ran the 5' RACE reads through MiXCR, one entry per CDR3 protein. The sample has about 1,800,000 distinct CDR3 sequences, roughly 27% seen once. Sequencing used blood. The origin of the receptors is a woman between 25 and 40 years old in good health.

This clonotype turned up a few times. J is TRBJ1-2 and V is TRBV3-1; D not certain. Germline assignment: CDR1 LGHDT and CDR2 YNNKEL (reference sequence). This CDR3 has 12 amino acids. V was cut by 3 bases and J by 8 bases, with 10 bases left in between. CDR3 region: CASSHGTVGYTF. The CDR3 DNA is TGTGCCAGCAGCCACGGCACGGTGGGCTACACCTTC.

The chain employs TRBV20-1 and TRBJ2-3; D gene ambiguous. The CDR3 is 14 residues long. In germline, CDR1 is DFQATT, CDR2 SNEGSKA (reference sequence). V lost 6 bases and J lost 7, with 20 bases in between. The CDR3 protein is CSAIPLPWGNTQYF. The CDR3 DNA reads as TGCAGTGCCATCCCCCTCCCTTGGGGAAATACGCAGTATTTT.

The CDR3 region is CASSSVPRGASTDTQYF. The CDR3 nucleotides read TGTGCCAGCAGCTCAGTTCCGAGGGGGGCTAGCACAGATACGCAGTATTTT. This chain links TRBV7-2 with TRBJ2-3; D might be TRBD1 or TRBD2, each matching 6 bases. CDR3 length: 17 amino acids. Germline lookup yields CDR1 SGHTA and CDR2 FQGNSA. Trimming cost V 4 bases and J 0 bases, with 17 bases left between them.

This clonotype was picked up a small number of times. V is TRBV6-6 and J is TRBJ2-1, with D possibly TRBD1 on 6 matching bases. The CDR3 consists of 14 residues. Germline lookup yields CDR1 MNHNY and CDR2 SVGAGI (reference sequence). Deletions cut 2 bases from V and 7 bases from J, with 12 bases between. The CDR3 DNA sequence: TGTGCCAGCAGTTACGGGGGACAACCGAATGAGCAGTTCTTC. Translated: CASSYGGQPNEQFF.

This clonotype has just a few counts. This chain uses TRBV12-3 or TRBV12-4 with TRBJ1-3, with D possibly matching TRBD1 (6 bases). The CDR3 totals 15 residues. V lost 5 bases, J lost 0 bases, and 11 bases lay in between. Here the CDR3 reads CASSHRAYSGNTIYF. The CDR3, as DNA: TGTGCCAGCAGTCACAGGGCATACTCTGGAAACACCATATATTTT.

This clonotype was counted only a few times. The chain couples TRBV29-1 to TRBJ1-2; 8 bases line up with TRBD1. The CDR3 consists of 14 residues. J lost 3 bases, V lost 5 bases, and 8 bases had no gene match. Germline CDR1 SQVTM, CDR2 ANQGSEA. The CDR3 coding sequence is TGCAGCGTTAAATCCGGGACAGGTGACTATGGCTACACCTTC. This sequence encodes CSVKSGTGDYGYTF. The entire variable domain, with the rest obtained from reference TRBV29-1 and TRBJ1-2, is as follows: SAVISQKPSRDICQRGTSLTIQCQVDSQVTMMFWYRQQPGQSLTLIATANQGSEATYESGFVIDKFPISRPNLTFSTLTVSNMSPEDSSIYLCSVKSGTGDYGYTFGSGTRLTVV.

The chain uses TRBV18 and TRBJ2-1; 9 bases map to TRBD2. After removal of 2 bases from V and 7 bases from J, the junction contained 3 bases not matched to a gene. Per the germline V gene, CDR1 is KGHSH and CDR2 is LQKENI. This CDR3 has 14 residues. Here the CDR3 reads CASSPAGGRNEQFF. In DNA form, the CDR3 reads TGTGCCAGCTCACCAGCGGGGGGGCGGAATGAGCAGTTCTTC. Full variable domain (missing parts from reference TRBV18 and TRBJ2-1): NAGVMQNPRHLVRRRGQEARLRCSPMKGHSHVYWYRQLPEEGLKFMVYLQKENIIDESGMPKERFSAEFPKEGPSILRIQQVVRGDSAAYFCASSPAGGRNEQFFGPGTRLTVL.

This clonotype was observed a handful of times. CDR3 amino acids: CSARGIERGERVQYF. CDR3 bases: TGCAGTGCTAGAGGAATCGAGCGGGGAGAGAGGGTGCAGTATTTT. J is TRBJ2-3 and V is TRBV20-1; 7 bases match TRBD2. CDR1 and CDR2 from the germline V gene are DFQATT and SNEGSKA (reference sequence). The CDR3 covers 15 residues. The J segment lost 11 bases and the V segment lost 1 base, leaving 15 bases of the junction unmatched.

The table lists this clonotype with a few counts. J is TRBJ2-2 and V is TRBV7-9, with D perhaps matching TRBD1 (6 bases). The germline V gene encodes CDR1 SEHNR and CDR2 FQNEAQ (reference sequence). This CDR3 contains 14 residues. The ends were cut back, 6 bases at V and 0 bases at J, with 8 bases in the middle. CDR3 nucleotides: TGTGCCAGCAGGGACAGTGCGAACACCGGGGAGCTGTTTTTT. Amino acid sequence: CASRDSANTGELFF.

The gene calls are TRBV5-1 and TRBJ2-2, with TRBD1 matching 7 bases. This CDR3 is built from 15 residues. Trimming took 3 bases from V and 0 from J; bases not matched to a gene: 2. From germline, CDR1 is SGHRS and CDR2 YFSETQ. Written as DNA, the CDR3 is TGCGCCAGCAGCTCGGGACAGCCGAACACCGGGGAGCTGTTTTTT. This translates into CASSSGQPNTGELFF.

The genes are TRBV6-5 and TRBJ2-5; D remains unclear. With 6 bases removed from V and 3 bases from J, the gap between germline ends came to 17 bases. The CDR3 is made up of 15 amino acids. Germline V CDR1 and CDR2: MNHEY, SVGAGI. The CDR3 nucleotides are TGTGCCAGCAGGCCAGATACAGACCCGAAAGAGACCCAGTACTTC. The encoded protein is CASRPDTDPKETQYF.

The table lists this clonotype with a few counts. The V gene is TRBV9, the J gene TRBJ2-6, with a possible D match to TRBD1 (5 bases). Germline V gene data show CDR1 as SGDLS and CDR2 as YYNGEE. The length of the CDR3 is 17 residues. Trimming cost V 0 bases and J 0 bases, with 10 bases left between them. The CDR3 protein is CASSVGDSSSGANVLTF. CDR3 nucleotide sequence: TGTGCCAGCAGCGTAGGAGACAGCAGCTCTGGGGCCAACGTCCTGACTTTC.

V gene TRBV25-1 combines with J gene TRBJ2-7, with 9 nucleotides matching TRBD2. The CDR3 runs to 14 residues. Trimming removed 3 bases from V and 6 bases from J; junction bases left unmatched: 6. CDR1 is MGHDK, CDR2 SYGVNS, per germline. Here the CDR3 reads CASSDAGGPGEQYF. In nucleotides, the CDR3 is TGTGCCAGCAGTGATGCGGGAGGGCCGGGCGAGCAGTACTTC.

A note on this clonotype: A read error may produce the germline difference seen at one junction end. The chain is built from TRBV27 and TRBJ2-7; 11 bases map to TRBD2. Per the germline V gene, CDR1 is MNHEY and CDR2 is SMNVEV (reference sequence). CDR3 length equals 16 residues. The CDR3 DNA follows: TGTGCCAGCAAAGCTAGCGGGGGGTTCCTTACCTATGAGCAGTACTTC. Translated: CASKASGGFLTYEQYF.

This clonotype appeared a few times. This rearrangement joins TRBV2 to TRBJ2-1; D is ambiguous. V was trimmed by 10 bases and J by 7 bases, leaving 14 bases between them. This CDR3 spans 12 amino acids. The germline CDR1 and CDR2 sequences are SNHLY and FYNNEI. The CDR3, as DNA: TGTGCCACGGACCCGTACGGGAATGAGCAGTTCTTC. It encodes CATDPYGNEQFF.

Turning to this clonotype: This could be a read error, since a much larger clone is one nucleotide away. This chain joins TRBV15 and TRBJ2-1; D uncertain. The CDR3 is made up of 14 amino acids. Germline V CDR1 and CDR2: LNHNV, YYDKDF (reference sequence). The CDR3 reads CAPSRVLDYNEQFF. The CDR3 nucleotides are TGTGCCCCCAGCAGAGTACTCGACTACAATGAGCAGTTCTTC.

This chain joins TRBV24-1 and TRBJ2-5; D may be TRBD1 (5 bases). CDR3 length: 15 amino acids. The germline V and J ends were trimmed by 3 bases and 11 bases, with 21 bases remaining between them. Germline CDR1 and CDR2: KGHDR and SFDVKD. The CDR3 DNA is TGTGCCACCAGTGATATAAACGCAGGGCTTGATGAGCAGTACTTC. Its translation: CATSDINAGLDEQYF.

V usage is TRBV18 and J usage is TRBJ2-1; possibly TRBD1 for D (5 bases). Trimming shortened V by 4 bases and J by 12 bases, and 16 bases separated the two germline ends. CDR3 length: 13 amino acids. Germline V gives CDR1 KGHSH, CDR2 LQKENI. The CDR3 nucleotides read TGTGCCAGCTCACTTGGACCAGACCAGGGGCAGTTCTTC. Translating gives CASSLGPDQGQFF. Full variable domain (rest looked up from reference TRBV18 and TRBJ2-1): NAGVMQNPRHLVRRRGQEARLRCSPMKGHSHVYWYRQLPEEGLKFMVYLQKENIIDESGMPKERFSAEFPKEGPSILRIQQVVRGDSAAYFCASSLGPDQGQFFGPGTRLTVL.

As concerns this clonotype: At one of its ends the junction is not consistent with the germline gene, which may arise from a read error. The chain combines TRBV7-2 with TRBJ2-7; 7 bases agree with TRBD2. Germline V gives CDR1 SGHTA, CDR2 FQGNSA. CDR3 size: 14 residues. The CDR3 spells CASSSSGYSYDQYF. CDR3 bases: TGTGCCAGCAGCTCTAGCGGATACTCCTACGATCAGTACTTC.

This clonotype was detected many times. CDR3 nucleotides: TGTGCCAGCAGTGCCCGGGGGGCGAATGAGCAGTTCTTC. It encodes CASSARGANEQFF. J is TRBJ2-1 and V is TRBV6-5; D may be TRBD2 (7 bases). Looked up from germline, CDR1 is MNHEY and CDR2 is SVGAGI. The CDR3 is 13 residues long. V was pared by 5 bases and J by 7 bases, with 12 bases between.

With regard to this clonotype: A single base separates this from a much larger clone, so it may be a read error. This chain joins TRBV7-2 and TRBJ2-1, with 11 bases fitting TRBD2. This CDR3 contains 15 residues. Germline V CDR1 and CDR2: SGHTA, FQGNSA. Here the CDR3 DNA reads TGTGCCAGCAACTTATCCCTAGCGGGGGGTAATGAGCAGTTCTTC. This codes for CASNLSLAGGNEQFF.

This clonotype was detected only a few times. The chain carries TRBV3-1 and TRBJ2-3; TRBD2 matches 11 bases. Trimming cost V 1 base and J 4 bases; bases outside gene matches: 7. The germline V gene has CDR1 LGHDT and CDR2 YNNKEL (reference sequence). This CDR3 has 17 amino acids. This CDR3 is CASSQALLAGVADTQYF. The CDR3 nucleotides read TGTGCCAGCAGCCAAGCCCTACTAGCGGGAGTCGCAGATACGCAGTATTTT.